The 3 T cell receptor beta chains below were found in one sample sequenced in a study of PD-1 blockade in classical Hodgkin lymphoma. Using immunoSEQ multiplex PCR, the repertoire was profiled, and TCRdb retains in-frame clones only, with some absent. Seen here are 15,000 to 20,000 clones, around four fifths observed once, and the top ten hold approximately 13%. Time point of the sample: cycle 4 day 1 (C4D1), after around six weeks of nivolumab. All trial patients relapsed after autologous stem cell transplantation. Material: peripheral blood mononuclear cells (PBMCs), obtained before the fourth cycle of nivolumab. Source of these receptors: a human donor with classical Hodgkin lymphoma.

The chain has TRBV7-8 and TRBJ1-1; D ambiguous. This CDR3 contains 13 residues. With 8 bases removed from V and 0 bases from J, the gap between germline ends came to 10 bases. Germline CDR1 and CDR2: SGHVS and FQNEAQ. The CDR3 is CASRRSLNTEAFF. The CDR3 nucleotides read TGTGCCAGCCGAAGAAGTTTGAACACTGAAGCTTTCTTT.

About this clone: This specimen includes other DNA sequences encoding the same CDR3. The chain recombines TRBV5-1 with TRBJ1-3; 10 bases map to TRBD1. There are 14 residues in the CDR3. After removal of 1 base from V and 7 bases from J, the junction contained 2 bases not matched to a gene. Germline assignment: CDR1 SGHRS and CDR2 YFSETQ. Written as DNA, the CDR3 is TGCGCCAGCAGCTTGCAGACAGGGGGCAACACCATATATTTT. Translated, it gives CASSLQTGGNTIYF.

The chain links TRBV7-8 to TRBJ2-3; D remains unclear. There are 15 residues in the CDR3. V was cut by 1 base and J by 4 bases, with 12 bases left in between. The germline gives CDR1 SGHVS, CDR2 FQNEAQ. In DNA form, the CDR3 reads TGTGCCAGCAGCTTAGTGGCCTTAAGGGCAGATACGCAGTATTTT. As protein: CASSLVALRADTQYF.